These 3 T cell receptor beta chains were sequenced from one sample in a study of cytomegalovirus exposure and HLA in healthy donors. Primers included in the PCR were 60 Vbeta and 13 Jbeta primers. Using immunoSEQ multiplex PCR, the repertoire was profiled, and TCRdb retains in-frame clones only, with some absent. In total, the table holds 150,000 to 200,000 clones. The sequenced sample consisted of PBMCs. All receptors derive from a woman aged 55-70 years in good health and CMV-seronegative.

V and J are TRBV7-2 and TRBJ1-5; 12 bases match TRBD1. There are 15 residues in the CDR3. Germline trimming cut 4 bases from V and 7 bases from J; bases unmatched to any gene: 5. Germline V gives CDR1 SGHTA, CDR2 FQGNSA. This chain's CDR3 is CASSWGQGAGQPQHF. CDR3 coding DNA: TGTGCCAGCAGCTGGGGACAGGGGGCAGGCCAGCCCCAGCATTTT. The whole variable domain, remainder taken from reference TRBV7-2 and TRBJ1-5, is GAGVSQSPSNKVTEKGKDVELRCDPISGHTALYWYRQSLGQGLEFLIYFQGNSAPDKSGLPSDRFSAERTGGSVSTLTIQRTQQEDSAVYLCASSWGQGAGQPQHFGDGTRLSIL.

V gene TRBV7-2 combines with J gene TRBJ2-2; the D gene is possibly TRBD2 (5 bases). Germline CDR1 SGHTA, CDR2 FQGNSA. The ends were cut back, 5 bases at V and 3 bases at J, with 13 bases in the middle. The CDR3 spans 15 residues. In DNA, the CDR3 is TGTGCCAGCAGCCTCTGGCTAGCAGACACCGGGGAGCTGTTTTTT. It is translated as CASSLWLADTGELFF.

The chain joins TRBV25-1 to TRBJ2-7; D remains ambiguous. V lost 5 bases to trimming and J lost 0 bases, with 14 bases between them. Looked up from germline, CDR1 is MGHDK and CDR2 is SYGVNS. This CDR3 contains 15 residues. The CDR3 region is CASSQGPAPSYEQYF. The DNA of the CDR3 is TGTGCCAGCAGTCAAGGCCCAGCGCCCTCCTACGAGCAGTACTTC.